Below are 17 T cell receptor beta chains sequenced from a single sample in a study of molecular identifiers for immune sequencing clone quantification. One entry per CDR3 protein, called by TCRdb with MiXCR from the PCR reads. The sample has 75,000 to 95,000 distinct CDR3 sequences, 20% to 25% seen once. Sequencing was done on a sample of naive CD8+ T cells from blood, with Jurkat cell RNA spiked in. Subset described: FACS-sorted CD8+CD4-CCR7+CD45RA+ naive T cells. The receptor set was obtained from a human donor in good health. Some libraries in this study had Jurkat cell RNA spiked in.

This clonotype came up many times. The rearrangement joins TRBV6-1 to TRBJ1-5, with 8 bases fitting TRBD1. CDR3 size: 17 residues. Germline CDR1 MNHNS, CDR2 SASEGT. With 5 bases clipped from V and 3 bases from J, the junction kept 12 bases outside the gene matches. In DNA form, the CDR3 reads TGTGCCAGCAGTCCCCCCCAGGGGGCATGGGTCAATCAGCCCCAGCATTTT. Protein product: CASSPPQGAWVNQPQHF.

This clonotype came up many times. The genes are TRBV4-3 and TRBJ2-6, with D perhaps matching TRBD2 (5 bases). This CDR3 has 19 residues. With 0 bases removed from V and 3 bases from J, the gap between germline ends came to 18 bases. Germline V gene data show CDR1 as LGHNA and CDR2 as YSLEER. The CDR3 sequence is CASSQDDGPREFGANVLTF. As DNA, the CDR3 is TGCGCCAGCAGCCAAGACGACGGACCCCGGGAATTTGGGGCCAACGTCCTGACTTTC.

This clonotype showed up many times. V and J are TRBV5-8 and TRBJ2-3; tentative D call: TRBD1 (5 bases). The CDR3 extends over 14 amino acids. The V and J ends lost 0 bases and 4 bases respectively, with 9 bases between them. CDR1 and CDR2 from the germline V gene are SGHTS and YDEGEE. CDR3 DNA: TGTGCCAGCAGCTTGGCCCAGGGCGCAGATACGCAGTATTTT. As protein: CASSLAQGADTQYF.

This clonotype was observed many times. CDR3: CASSRTGGRSFSGNTIYF. DNA for the CDR3: TGTGCCAGCAGCCGTACAGGGGGCCGTTCCTTCTCTGGAAACACCATATATTTT. This chain connects TRBV9 to TRBJ1-3; 9 bases are a match to TRBD1. The ends lost 4 bases at V and 0 bases at J; junction bases unmatched: 11. The CDR3 is 18 amino acids. The germline V gene encodes CDR1 SGDLS and CDR2 YYNGEE.

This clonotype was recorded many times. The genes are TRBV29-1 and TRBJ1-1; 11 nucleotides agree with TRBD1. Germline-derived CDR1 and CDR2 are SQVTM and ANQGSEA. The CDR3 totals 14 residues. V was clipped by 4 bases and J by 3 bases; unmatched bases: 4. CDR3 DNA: TGCAGCGTTGGGACAGGGGGCCTGTACACTGAAGCTTTCTTT. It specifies CSVGTGGLYTEAFF.

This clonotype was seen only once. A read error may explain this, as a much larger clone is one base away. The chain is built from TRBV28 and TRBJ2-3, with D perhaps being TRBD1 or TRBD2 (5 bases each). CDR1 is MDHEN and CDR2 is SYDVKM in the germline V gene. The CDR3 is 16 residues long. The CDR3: CAGSLHRGRFTDTQYF. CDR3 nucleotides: TGTGCCGGCAGTTTACATCGGGGCAGGTTCACAGATACGCAGTATTTT.

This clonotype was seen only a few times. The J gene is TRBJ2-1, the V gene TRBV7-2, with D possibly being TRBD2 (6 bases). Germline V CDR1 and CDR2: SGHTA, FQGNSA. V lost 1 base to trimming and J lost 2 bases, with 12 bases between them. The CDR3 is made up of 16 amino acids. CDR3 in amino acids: CASSLGGSGPYNEQFF. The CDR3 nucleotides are TGTGCCAGCAGCTTAGGAGGTAGCGGCCCCTACAATGAGCAGTTCTTC.

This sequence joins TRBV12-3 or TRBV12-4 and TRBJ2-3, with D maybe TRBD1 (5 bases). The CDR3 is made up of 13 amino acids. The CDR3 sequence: CGSGQGNTDTQYF. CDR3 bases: TGTGGATCCGGGCAGGGAAACACAGATACGCAGTATTTT.

CDR3 coding DNA: TGTGCCAGCAGCCCCGGACAGCCCTACGAGCAGTACTTC. Protein: CASSPGQPYEQYF. V is TRBV7-3 and J is TRBJ2-7; possibly TRBD1 for D (6 bases). CDR3 length equals 13 residues. Germline V gene sequence: CDR1 SGHTA, CDR2 FQGTGA. V shed 5 bases and J shed 2 bases, with 10 bases lying between them.

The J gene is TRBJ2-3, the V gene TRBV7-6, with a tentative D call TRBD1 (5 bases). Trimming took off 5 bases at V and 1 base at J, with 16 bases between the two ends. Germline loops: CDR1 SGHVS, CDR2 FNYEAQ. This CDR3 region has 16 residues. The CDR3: CASSPGGAWGTDTQYF. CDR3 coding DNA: TGTGCCAGCAGCCCCGGTGGGGCCTGGGGCACAGATACGCAGTATTTT. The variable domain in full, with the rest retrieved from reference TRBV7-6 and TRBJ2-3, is GAGVSQSPRYKVTKRGQDVALRCDPISGHVSLYWYRQALGQGPEFLTYFNYEAQQDKSGLPNDRFSAERPEGSISTLTIQRTEQRDSAMYRCASSPGGAWGTDTQYFGPGTRLTVL.

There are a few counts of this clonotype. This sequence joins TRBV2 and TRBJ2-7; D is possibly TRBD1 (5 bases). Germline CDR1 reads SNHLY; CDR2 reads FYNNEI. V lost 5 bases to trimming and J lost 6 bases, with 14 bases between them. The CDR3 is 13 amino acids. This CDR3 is CASSYADISEQYF. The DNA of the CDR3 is TGTGCCAGCAGTTACGCGGACATTTCCGAGCAGTACTTC.

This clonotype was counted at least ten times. CDR3 sequence: CASSGAKNIQYF. The CDR3 DNA reads TGTGCCAGCTCCGGGGCCAAAAACATTCAGTACTTC. The chain is built from TRBV9 and TRBJ2-4; no definite D call. Trimming pared 7 bases from V and 1 base from J, leaving 6 bases between. The CDR3 has 12 amino acids. Germline CDR1 SGDLS, CDR2 YYNGEE.

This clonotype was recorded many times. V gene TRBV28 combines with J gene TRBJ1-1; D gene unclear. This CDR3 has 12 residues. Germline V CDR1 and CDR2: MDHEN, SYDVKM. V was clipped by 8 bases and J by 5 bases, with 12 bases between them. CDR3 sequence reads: CASGEGGTEAFF. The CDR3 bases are TGTGCCAGCGGGGAGGGCGGAACTGAAGCTTTCTTT.

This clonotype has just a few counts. This CDR3 reads CASSQSRKKETDTQYF. In DNA form, the CDR3 reads TGCGCCAGCAGTCAATCGAGGAAAAAAGAAACAGATACGCAGTATTTT. The chain has TRBV23-1 and TRBJ2-3; D gene ambiguous. TRBV23-1 is marked as an open reading frame, function uncertain. The CDR3 has 16 amino acids. V lost 0 bases, J lost 3 bases, and 13 bases lay in between.

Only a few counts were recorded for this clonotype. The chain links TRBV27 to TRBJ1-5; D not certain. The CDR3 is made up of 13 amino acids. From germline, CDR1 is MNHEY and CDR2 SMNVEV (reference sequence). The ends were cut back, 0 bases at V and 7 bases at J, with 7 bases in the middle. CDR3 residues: CASSLSSVQPQHF. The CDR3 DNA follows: TGTGCCAGCAGTTTATCGTCGGTCCAGCCCCAGCATTTT.

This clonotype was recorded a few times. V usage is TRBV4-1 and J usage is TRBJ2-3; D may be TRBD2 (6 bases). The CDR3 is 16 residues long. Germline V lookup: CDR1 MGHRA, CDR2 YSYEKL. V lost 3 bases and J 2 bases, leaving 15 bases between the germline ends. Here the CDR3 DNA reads TGCGCCAGCAGCCAGACGGCGGGACGAGTCACAGATACGCAGTATTTT. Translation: CASSQTAGRVTDTQYF.

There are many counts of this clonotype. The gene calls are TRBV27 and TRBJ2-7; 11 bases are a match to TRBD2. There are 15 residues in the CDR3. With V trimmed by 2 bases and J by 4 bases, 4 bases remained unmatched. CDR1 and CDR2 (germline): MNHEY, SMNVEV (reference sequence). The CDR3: CASSLHASGGYEQYF. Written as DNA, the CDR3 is TGTGCCAGCAGTTTACACGCTAGCGGGGGGTACGAGCAGTACTTC.